These 31 T cell receptor beta chains share one sample of origin, sequenced in a study of CD8 T cells in Susac syndrome. Reverse transcription of roughly 0.45 to 1 ug RNA was performed with random hexamers. MiXCR, applied by TCRdb to the immunoSEQ multiplex PCR reads, yields one record per CDR3 protein. The sample contains about 190,000 distinct CDR3 sequences, roughly 95% of which appear only once. Sequencing used CD4+ T cells from PBMCs. These TCRs come from a human donor with Susac syndrome.

J is TRBJ2-7 and V is TRBV2; D possibly corresponds to TRBD1 (5 bases). The V gene's germline CDR1 is SNHLY and CDR2 FYNNEI. Trimming stripped 6 bases from V and 7 bases from J, with 16 bases between. This CDR3 has 13 residues. The CDR3 reads CASRAAQEREQYF. The CDR3 DNA sequence: TGTGCCAGCAGGGCCGCACAGGAACGGGAGCAGTACTTC.

V and J are TRBV30 and TRBJ1-1; D call uncertain. The germline gives CDR1 GTSNPN, CDR2 SVGIG (reference sequence). The CDR3 runs to 13 residues. V was shortened by 4 bases and J by 0 bases, with 9 bases between the two germline ends. CDR3 DNA sequence: TGTGCCTGGAAGTTGGGGTTGAACACTGAAGCTTTCTTT. Protein: CAWKLGLNTEAFF.

This rearrangement joins TRBV11-2 to TRBJ1-1, with TRBD1 as a possible D gene (5 bases). V was shortened by 3 bases and J by 6 bases, with 14 bases between the two germline ends. The CDR3 covers 14 residues. CDR1 and CDR2 (germline): SGHAT, FQNNGV. The CDR3 coding sequence is TGTGCCAGCAGCTTGCCCAGGGAGACAGCTGAAGCTTTCTTT. As protein: CASSLPRETAEAFF.

V usage is TRBV7-9 and J usage is TRBJ1-1, with TRBD1 as a possible D gene (5 bases). CDR1 is SEHNR and CDR2 is FQNEAQ in the germline V gene (reference sequence). The CDR3 totals 14 residues. Trimming shortened V by 5 bases and J by 1 base, and 11 bases separated the two germline ends. This CDR3 reads CASSPDTENTEAFF. CDR3 nucleotide sequence: TGTGCCAGCAGCCCGGACACGGAGAACACTGAAGCTTTCTTT.

The sample holds one count of this clonotype. This rearrangement joins TRBV5-4 to TRBJ1-1, with D maybe TRBD1 (5 bases). The CDR3 loop spans 15 amino acids. CDR1 SGHNT and CDR2 YYREEE come from the germline V gene (reference sequence). Between the trimmed V and J ends, which lost 4 bases and 2 bases, there was a span of 15 bases. The CDR3 region is CASSPRGDRNTEAFF. The CDR3, as DNA: TGTGCCAGCAGCCCCCGGGGGGACCGAAACACTGAAGCTTTCTTT.

V is TRBV7-3 and J is TRBJ2-7; D is possibly TRBD2 (5 bases). Germline V gives CDR1 SGHTA, CDR2 FQGTGA. The CDR3 has 15 residues. V lost 5 bases to trimming and J lost 2 bases, with 16 bases between them. The DNA of the CDR3 is TGTGCCAGCAGCCCTGGCCGGACGGGAACCTACGAGCAGTACTTC. This encodes CASSPGRTGTYEQYF.

This chain uses TRBV5-1 with TRBJ2-1, with D tentatively TRBD1 (5 bases). CDR3 size: 13 residues. V was shortened by 3 bases and J by 10 bases, with 14 bases between the two germline ends. Germline CDR1 and CDR2: SGHRS and YFSETQ. CDR3 coding DNA: TGCGCCAGCAGCTCCGAGACAGTTCGGGAGCAGTTCTTC. It specifies CASSSETVREQFF.

The gene calls are TRBV20-1 and TRBJ2-5; D might be TRBD2 (6 bases). Per the germline V gene, CDR1 is DFQATT and CDR2 is SNEGSKA (reference sequence). Trimming removed 4 bases from V and 2 bases from J, with 11 bases in between. The CDR3 runs 13 residues. In DNA form, the CDR3 reads TGCAGTGCTAACTGGCGGGGACAAGAGACCCAGTACTTC. Residues: CSANWRGQETQYF.

The V call is TRBV5-4, the J call TRBJ1-2; 7 bases match TRBD1. Germline values: CDR1 SGHNT, CDR2 YYREEE (reference sequence). CDR3 length equals 15 residues. After removal of 4 bases from V and 4 bases from J, the junction contained 10 bases not matched to a gene. This chain's CDR3 is CASSLKSQGVYGYTF. The CDR3 DNA reads as TGTGCCAGCAGCCTAAAGAGTCAGGGGGTCTATGGCTACACCTTC.

The chain is built from TRBV13 and TRBJ1-2; unclear D gene. The germline CDR1 and CDR2 sequences are PRHDT and FYEKMQ (reference sequence). There are 15 residues in the CDR3. V was cut by 5 bases and J by 0 bases, with 13 bases left in between. CDR3 in amino acids: CASSRRTAANYGYTF. For the CDR3, the DNA is TGTGCCAGCAGCCGCCGGACGGCCGCTAACTATGGCTACACCTTC.

The rearrangement uses TRBV18 and TRBJ2-5; TRBD1 matches at 12 bases. The CDR3 spans 15 residues. Per the germline V gene, CDR1 is KGHSH and CDR2 is LQKENI. The trim removed 5 bases at V and 3 bases at J, leaving 4 bases unmatched. CDR3 protein: CASSTGTGGEETQYF. The CDR3 nucleotides read TGTGCCAGCTCAACCGGGACAGGGGGCGAAGAGACCCAGTACTTC.

V usage is TRBV29-1 and J usage is TRBJ2-2; TRBD2 is a possible D gene (6 bases). V lost 3 bases to trimming and J lost 4 bases, with 12 bases between them. The CDR3 runs 14 residues. Germline CDR1 and CDR2: SQVTM and ANQGSEA. CDR3 in DNA: TGCAGCGTTGAGCGGGGTCGGGGCACCGGGGAGCTGTTTTTT. This sequence encodes CSVERGRGTGELFF.

This clonotype was detected once. V gene TRBV5-4 combines with J gene TRBJ1-2, with a weak D call TRBD1 (5 bases). V dropped 4 bases and J dropped 7 bases, with 11 bases sitting between them. CDR3 length: 12 amino acids. Germline CDR1 and CDR2: SGHNT and YYREEE (reference sequence). CDR3 nucleotides: TGTGCCAGCAGCCTGACAGCGCTTGGCTACACCTTC. Translated: CASSLTALGYTF.

V is TRBV14 and J is TRBJ1-2; D call uncertain. Germline CDR1 is SGHDN and CDR2 is FVKESK. V lost 0 bases and J lost 4, with 9 bases in between. The CDR3 has 14 residues. The CDR3, as DNA: TGTGCCAGCAGCCAAGACAGGCTGGGCTATGGCTACACCTTC. Translated: CASSQDRLGYGYTF.

The rearrangement joins TRBV7-8 to TRBJ2-7; no definite D call. The CDR3 length is 12 residues. Germline CDR1 is SGHVS and CDR2 is FQNEAQ. Trimming cost V 5 bases and J 4 bases, with 9 bases left between them. In DNA form, the CDR3 reads TGTGCCAGCAGCCCCCCGGTTTACGAGCAGTACTTC. Translated, it gives CASSPPVYEQYF.

V and J are TRBV24-1 and TRBJ1-5, with D possibly matching TRBD1 (6 bases). The V end lost 4 bases, the J end lost 3 bases, and 12 bases lay between the germline ends. In germline, CDR1 is KGHDR, CDR2 SFDVKD. The CDR3 length is 15 residues. CDR3 DNA sequence: TGTGCCACCAGTGACCCCACAGGGCTCAATCAGCCCCAGCATTTT. Translation gives CATSDPTGLNQPQHF.

The chain couples TRBV6-1 to TRBJ1-1; D is possibly TRBD1 (6 bases). Trimming cost V 7 bases and J 0 bases, with 18 bases left between them. The CDR3 extends over 16 amino acids. Germline assignment: CDR1 MNHNS and CDR2 SASEGT. CDR3 sequence reads: CASMQGTRLLNTEAFF. DNA for the CDR3: TGTGCCAGCATGCAGGGGACACGACTTTTGAACACTGAAGCTTTCTTT.

This chain links TRBV3-1 with TRBJ2-7; 7 nucleotides align to TRBD1. The CDR3 totals 13 residues. V lost 4 bases, J lost 6 bases, and 6 bases stayed unmatched. In germline, CDR1 is LGHDT, CDR2 YNNKEL (reference sequence). The CDR3 coding sequence is TGTGCCAGCAGCCCAGGACAGGCCGTCGAGCAGTACTTC. This codes for CASSPGQAVEQYF.

This chain uses TRBV2 with TRBJ2-5; D is uncertain. The germline CDR1 and CDR2 sequences are SNHLY and FYNNEI. The CDR3 loop spans 13 amino acids. V dropped 4 bases and J dropped 4 bases, with 10 bases sitting between them. CDR3 DNA: TGTGCCAGCAGTGTTGGTCCGGGAGAGACCCAGTACTTC. Translation gives CASSVGPGETQYF.

The chain recombines TRBV29-1 with TRBJ2-3; 8 bases match TRBD2. The CDR3 loop spans 15 amino acids. With V trimmed by 4 bases and J by 2 bases, 8 bases remained unmatched. CDR1 and CDR2 from the germline V gene are SQVTM and ANQGSEA. The CDR3 bases are TGCAGCGTTGCCGCGCCAGCGGGGGACACAGATACGCAGTATTTT. Translated, it gives CSVAAPAGDTDTQYF.

The V call is TRBV20-1, the J call TRBJ2-5, with 7 bases aligning to TRBD2. V was clipped by 4 bases and J by 5 bases; unmatched bases: 13. Per germline, CDR1 DFQATT and CDR2 SNEGSKA (reference sequence). This CDR3 is built from 15 residues. The DNA for the CDR3 is TGCAGTGCTAATCTAGTTGGCGGACTAGGGGAGACCCAGTACTTC. Residues: CSANLVGGLGETQYF.

This chain links TRBV6-1 with TRBJ2-5, with 7 bases that match TRBD1. J gave up 2 bases and V 2 bases, and 5 bases lay outside the gene matches. Germline assignment: CDR1 MNHNS and CDR2 SASEGT. The CDR3 totals 15 residues. The CDR3 protein is CASSEPGTEQETQYF. CDR3 coding DNA: TGTGCCAGCAGTGAACCAGGGACAGAGCAAGAGACCCAGTACTTC.

V is TRBV11-2 and J is TRBJ1-2; D gene unclear. Looked up from germline, CDR1 is SGHAT and CDR2 is FQNNGV. With 3 bases removed from V and 0 bases from J, the gap between germline ends came to 5 bases. CDR3 length equals 13 residues. This CDR3 is CASSFGANYGYTF. The CDR3 nucleotides read TGTGCCAGCAGCTTCGGGGCTAACTATGGCTACACCTTC.

The chain has TRBV18 and TRBJ2-1, with 9 bases lining up with TRBD2. From germline, CDR1 is KGHSH and CDR2 LQKENI. The junction had 3 bases not matched to a gene; V was cut back by 3 bases and J by 3 bases. This CDR3 is 15 amino acids long. Here the CDR3 DNA reads TGTGCCAGCTCACCCTTGACTAGCGGCTACAATGAGCAGTTCTTC. It specifies CASSPLTSGYNEQFF.

V usage is TRBV20-1 and J usage is TRBJ2-7; 8 nucleotides line up with TRBD1. CDR1 is DFQATT and CDR2 is SNEGSKA in the germline V gene (reference sequence). Trimming took 3 bases from V and 2 from J; bases not matched to a gene: 0. This CDR3 contains 12 residues. CDR3 residues: CSARDRAYEQYF. CDR3 in DNA: TGCAGTGCTAGGGACAGGGCCTACGAGCAGTACTTC.

The chain employs TRBV5-6 and TRBJ2-5; TRBD2 is a possible D gene (5 bases). This CDR3 spans 13 amino acids. Trimming removed 4 bases from V and 3 bases from J, with 10 bases in between. CDR1 is SGHDT and CDR2 is YYEEEE in the germline V gene. The CDR3 protein is CASSGIGEETQYF. The CDR3 DNA reads TGTGCCAGCAGCGGGATCGGGGAAGAGACCCAGTACTTC.

This chain links TRBV12-3 or TRBV12-4 with TRBJ1-6; D is possibly TRBD1 (5 bases). Trimming shortened V by 8 bases and J by 1 base, and 9 bases separated the two germline ends. The CDR3 totals 14 residues. The CDR3 is CASGGDSYNSPLHF. The CDR3 nucleotides are TGTGCCAGCGGGGGTGATTCCTATAATTCACCCCTCCACTTT.

The chain uses TRBV2 and TRBJ1-5; D remains unclear. The V end was cut by 3 bases, the J end by 9 bases, with 9 bases between. The CDR3 runs 12 residues. CDR1 and CDR2 (germline): SNHLY, FYNNEI. The chain's CDR3 is CASSEEQRPQHF. CDR3 DNA: TGTGCCAGCAGTGAGGAACAGCGGCCCCAGCATTTT.

The CDR3 here is CASSSNGESNQPQHF. The CDR3 DNA is TGTGCCAGCAGTTCAAACGGAGAAAGCAATCAGCCCCAGCATTTT. V and J are TRBV12-3 or TRBV12-4 and TRBJ1-5; D not certain. This CDR3 region has 15 residues. The ends were cut back, 4 bases at V and 1 base at J, with 11 bases in the middle.

The gene calls are TRBV5-4 and TRBJ2-7, with unresolved D. The V gene lost 4 bases and the J gene lost 0 bases, with 11 bases spanning the gap. Germline CDR1 is SGHNT and CDR2 is YYREEE (reference sequence). This CDR3 has 14 residues. CDR3 loop: CASSPLGPSYEQYF. The CDR3 DNA reads as TGTGCCAGCAGCCCATTAGGACCCTCCTACGAGCAGTACTTC.

The chain employs TRBV14 and TRBJ1-1; D uncertain. The CDR3 covers 15 residues. V lost 0 bases and J lost 2, with 10 bases in between. Germline V gives CDR1 SGHDN, CDR2 FVKESK. CDR3 DNA: TGTGCCAGCAGCCAAGACTTTTCAGCAAACACTGAAGCTTTCTTT. Translated, it gives CASSQDFSANTEAFF.